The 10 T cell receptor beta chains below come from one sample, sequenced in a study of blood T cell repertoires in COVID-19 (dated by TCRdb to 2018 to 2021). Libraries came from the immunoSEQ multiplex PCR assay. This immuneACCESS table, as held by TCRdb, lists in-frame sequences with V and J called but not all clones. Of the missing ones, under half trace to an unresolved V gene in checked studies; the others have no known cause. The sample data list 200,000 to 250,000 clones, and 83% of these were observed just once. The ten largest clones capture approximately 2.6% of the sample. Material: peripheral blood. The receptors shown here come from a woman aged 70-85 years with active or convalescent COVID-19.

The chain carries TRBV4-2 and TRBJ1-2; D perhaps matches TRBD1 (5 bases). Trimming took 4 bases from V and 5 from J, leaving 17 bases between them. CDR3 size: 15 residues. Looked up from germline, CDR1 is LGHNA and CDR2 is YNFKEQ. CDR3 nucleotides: TGTGCCAGCAGCCCAGGAGGTGGGGGAGGTTATGGCTACACCTTC. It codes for CASSPGGGGGYGYTF.

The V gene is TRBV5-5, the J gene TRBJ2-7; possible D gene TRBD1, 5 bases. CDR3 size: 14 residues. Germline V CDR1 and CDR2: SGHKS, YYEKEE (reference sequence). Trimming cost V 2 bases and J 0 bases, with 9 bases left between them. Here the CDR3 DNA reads TGTGCCAGCAGCTTCCGACAGTACTCCTACGAGCAGTACTTC. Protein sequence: CASSFRQYSYEQYF.

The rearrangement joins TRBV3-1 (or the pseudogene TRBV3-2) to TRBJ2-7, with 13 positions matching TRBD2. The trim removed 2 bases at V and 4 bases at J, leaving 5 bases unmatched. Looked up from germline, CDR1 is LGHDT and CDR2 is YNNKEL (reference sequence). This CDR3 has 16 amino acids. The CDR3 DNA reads TGTGCCAGCAGCCAATCTGGACTAGCGGGAGTGTACGAGCAGTACTTC. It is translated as CASSQSGLAGVYEQYF.

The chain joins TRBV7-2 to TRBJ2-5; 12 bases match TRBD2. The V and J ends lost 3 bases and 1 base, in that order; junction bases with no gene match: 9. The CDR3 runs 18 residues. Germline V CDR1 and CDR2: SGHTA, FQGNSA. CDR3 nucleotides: TGTGCCAGCAGCTTGATTGCTAGCGGGGGGGCGGTCCAAGAGACCCAGTACTTC. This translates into CASSLIASGGAVQETQYF.

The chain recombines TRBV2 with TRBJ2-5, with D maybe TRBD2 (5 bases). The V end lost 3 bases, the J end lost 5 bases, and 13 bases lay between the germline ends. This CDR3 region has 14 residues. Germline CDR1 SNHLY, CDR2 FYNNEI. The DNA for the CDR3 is TGTGCCAGCAGTGAGGAGGTCTTCTGGGAGACCCAGTACTTC. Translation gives CASSEEVFWETQYF.

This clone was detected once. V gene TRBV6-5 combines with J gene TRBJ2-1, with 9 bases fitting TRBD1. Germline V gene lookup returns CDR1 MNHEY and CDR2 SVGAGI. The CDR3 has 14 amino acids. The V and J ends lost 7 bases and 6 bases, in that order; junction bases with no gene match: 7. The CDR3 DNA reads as TGTGCCAGCATCATGCGGACAGGGGTCAATGAGCAGTTCTTC. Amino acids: CASIMRTGVNEQFF.

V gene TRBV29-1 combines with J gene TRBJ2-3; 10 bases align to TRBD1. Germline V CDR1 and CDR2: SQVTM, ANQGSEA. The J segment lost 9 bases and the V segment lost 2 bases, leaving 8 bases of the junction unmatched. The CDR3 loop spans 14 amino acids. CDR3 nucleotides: TGCAGCGTTGAATATCGGACAGGGGGGGGAACGCAGTATTTT. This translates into CSVEYRTGGGTQYF.

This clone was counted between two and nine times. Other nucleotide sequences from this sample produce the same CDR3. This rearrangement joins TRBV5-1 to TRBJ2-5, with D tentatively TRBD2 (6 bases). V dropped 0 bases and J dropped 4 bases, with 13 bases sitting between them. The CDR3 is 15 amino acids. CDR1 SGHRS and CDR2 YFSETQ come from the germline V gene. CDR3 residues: CASSLGSGRGETQYF. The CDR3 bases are TGCGCCAGCAGCTTGGGGTCTGGGCGGGGAGAGACCCAGTACTTC.

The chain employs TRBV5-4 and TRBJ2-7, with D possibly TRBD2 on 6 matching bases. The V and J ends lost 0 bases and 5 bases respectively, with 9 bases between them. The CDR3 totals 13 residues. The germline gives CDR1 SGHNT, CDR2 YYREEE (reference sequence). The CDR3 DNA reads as TGTGCCAGCAGCTTGGCTGGGGGGAACGAGCAGTACTTC. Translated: CASSLAGGNEQYF.

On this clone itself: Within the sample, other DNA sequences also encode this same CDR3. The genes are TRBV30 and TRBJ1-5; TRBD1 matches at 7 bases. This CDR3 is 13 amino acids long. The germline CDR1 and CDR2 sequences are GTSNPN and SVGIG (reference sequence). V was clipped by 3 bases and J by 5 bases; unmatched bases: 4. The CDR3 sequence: CAWSRQGDQPQHF. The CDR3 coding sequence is TGTGCCTGGAGCAGACAGGGTGATCAGCCCCAGCATTTT.